This T cell receptor (beta chain) was sequenced during a study of regulatory T cells in long-lasting Graves disease. Study-wide context: Antithyroid drugs had been given to newly diagnosed Graves' patients for under 3 months.

Study-wide findings and caveats: Possibly, accuracy suffered from the small sample size. Patients with persistent disease showed a bias toward TRBV28, TRBJ1-2 and TRBJ2-5.

Combining iRepertoire HTBI primers with Arm-PCR of CDR3 regions, the authors built TCR beta libraries. TCRdb fed the multiplex PCR reads into MiXCR, producing one record per CDR3 protein. In the table there are hundreds of thousands of distinct CDR3 sequences, roughly 15% of which are singletons. Indicated time point: newly diagnosed GD, antithyroid drugs for less than 3 months. RNA extracted from PBMCs served as the sequencing template. Collection of peripheral blood (roughly 9.7 milliliters) was done using EDTA tubes. CDR3 length equals 15 residues. Germline-derived CDR1 and CDR2 are SQVTM and ANQGSEA. As for this clonotype: The target antigen is unknown. Sequence at one end of the junction differs from germline and may be a read error.

These data also formed part of another study, on T cells in Graves' hyperthyroidism and ophthalmopathy.

Sequencing used peripheral blood mononuclear cells (PBMCs), obtained at new diagnosis, from a patient treated with antithyroid drugs. The gene calls are TRBV29-1 and TRBJ1-3; the D is unclear. The source is a man aged 18 to 30 with Graves disease. Here the CDR3 DNA reads TGCAGCGGTGAAGAGATCTACGTCACTGGAAACACCATACATTTT. Its translation is CSGEEIYVTGNTIHF.